This TCR beta chain was sequenced in a study of blood T cell repertoires in COVID-19. Study as a whole: The origin of the acute and convalescent COVID-19 samples was the United States, Italy and Spain. Sample material is recorded as cDNA or gDNA derived from T cells, B-cell-depleted T cells, or PBMCs.

In the study's own analysis: Amplification with reference gene primers provided the estimates of nucleated cell counts. TCRdb keeps only in-frame clones here, not all; method: immunoSEQ multiplex PCR. Clonal size and the V and J genes are those of that table, whereas D and trimming came from the DNA. The sample lists 30,000 to 40,000 clones; around 87% were seen once. Per the germline V gene, CDR1 is SGHAT and CDR2 is FQNNGV. V gave up 5 bases and J gave up 2 bases, with 9 bases separating them. This CDR3 has 13 residues. What was sequenced was peripheral blood. This sequence originates from a man in his 70s with acute or convalescent COVID-19. J is TRBJ2-5 and V is TRBV11-2, with D unresolved. The CDR3: CASSQTPQETQYF. As DNA, the CDR3 is TGTGCCAGCAGCCAGACTCCTCAAGAGACCCAGTACTTC.